One sample yielded the 6 T cell receptor beta chains listed below, sequenced in a study of blood T cell repertoires in COVID-19. Assay used: immunoSEQ multiplex PCR; TCRdb lists only in-frame clones, some missing. Of about 100,000 clones listed, about four fifths were seen once; the top ten hold 15% to 20%. The sequencing sample was made of peripheral blood. These receptors were obtained from a woman of 80 years or more with active or convalescent COVID-19.

The V call is TRBV7-8, the J call TRBJ2-1; no reliable D call. Germline assignment: CDR1 SGHVS and CDR2 FQNEAQ. This CDR3 is built from 11 residues. The V and J ends lost 2 bases and 8 bases respectively, with 4 bases between them. The CDR3 DNA follows: TGTGCCAGCAGCTTACTAGATGAGCAGTTCTTC. It yields the protein CASSLLDEQFF. Full variable domain (remainder filled in from reference TRBV7-8 and TRBJ2-1): GAGVSQSPRYKVAKRGQDVALRCDPISGHVSLFWYQQALGQGPEFLTYFQNEAQLDKSGLPSDRFFAERPEGSVSTLKIQRTQQEDSAVYLCASSLLDEQFFGPGTRLTVL.

The V and J genes are TRBV5-5 and TRBJ1-3, with D perhaps matching TRBD1 (5 bases). In germline, CDR1 is SGHKS, CDR2 YYEKEE (reference sequence). Trimming cost V 4 bases and J 1 base, with 12 bases left between them. The CDR3 extends over 15 amino acids. In DNA form, the CDR3 reads TGTGCCAGCAGCCTAGACAGTTTGTCTGGAAACACCATATATTTT. It yields the protein CASSLDSLSGNTIYF.

The chain uses TRBV21-1 and TRBJ1-3. TRBV21-1 is described as a pseudogene. The CDR3 sequence is 14 residues long. CDR3 sequence (DNA): TGTGCCAGCAGCAAGGAGGTATGTGGAAACACCATATATTTT. This encodes CASSKEVCGNTIYF.

The gene calls are TRBV19 and TRBJ1-1, with 10 bases aligning to TRBD1. Looked up from germline, CDR1 is LNHDA and CDR2 is SQIVND (reference sequence). The V and J ends lost 4 bases and 11 bases, in that order; junction bases with no gene match: 10. This CDR3 spans 14 amino acids. The DNA of the CDR3 is TGTGCCAGTAGTAACCGGGACAGGGGCAACCGCGCTTTCTTT. Translating it yields CASSNRDRGNRAFF.

In this sample, this clone turned up a few times. This chain uses TRBV7-2 with TRBJ2-2, with 11 bases identical to TRBD1. The germline V gene encodes CDR1 SGHTA and CDR2 FQGNSA. The J segment lost 4 bases and the V segment lost 2 bases, leaving 6 bases of the junction unmatched. The CDR3 length is 17 residues. Here the CDR3 reads CASSLRRGQGGTGELFF. DNA of the CDR3: TGTGCCAGCAGCTTAAGGCGGGGACAGGGGGGCACCGGGGAGCTGTTTTTT.

This clone is a singleton in its sample. The chain has TRBV7-9 and TRBJ1-1; no definite D call. CDR3 length: 15 amino acids. V was pared by 2 bases and J by 4 bases, with 14 bases between. Per the germline V gene, CDR1 is SEHNR and CDR2 is FQNEAQ (reference sequence). In nucleotides, the CDR3 is TGTGCCAGCAGCTTAATTAGTACGCTCGGCACTGAAGCTTTCTTT. Translated, it gives CASSLISTLGTEAFF.